The sequence of this T cell receptor (beta chain) was determined in a study of T cells after yellow fever vaccination. General study findings and limits: Contaminating bulk clonotypes could be abundant in FACS-sorted repertoires. Reappearing after the booster were most of the clones from primary vaccination (96% CD4, 85% to 90% CD8).

In making TCR cDNA, 5'RACE template switching added a universal primer site and UMIs to it. MiXCR, run by TCRdb on the 5' RACE reads, gives a single entry per CDR3 protein. The sample lists a few hundred thousand distinct CDR3 sequences; about 10% were seen once. Comments on this clonotype: Its target is unknown.

The sequenced sample was CD4+ T cells sorted from PBMCs, obtained 5 days after the yellow fever booster vaccination. The source of this sequence is a man in his late teens or twenties who received the YFV17D yellow fever vaccine.

The CDR3 bases are TGCAGTGCTAGAGTTGCGAGCGGTCCCACAGATACGCAGTATTTT. This codes for CSARVASGPTDTQYF. The gene calls are TRBV20-1 and TRBJ2-3, with a weak D call TRBD2 (5 bases). Trimming took off 1 base at V and 2 bases at J, with 13 bases between the two ends. The CDR3 is made up of 15 amino acids. Germline CDR1 and CDR2: DFQATT and SNEGSKA (reference sequence).